This passage covers 2 T cell receptor beta chains from one sample sequenced in a study of radiation and T cells in renal cell carcinoma. The assay was immunoSEQ multiplex PCR, and TCRdb's table has in-frame clones only and misses some. Seen here are about 58,000 clones, around 78% observed once, and the top ten hold over 6%. The time point: blood 2 weeks post-SBRT. Treatment in this sample: 15 Gy SBRT to primary tumor, nephrectomy 4 weeks later. The sequences come from blood, collected from a patient whose treatment included radiotherapy and nephrectomy. The source of these receptors is a man aged 55 to 69 with renal cell carcinoma.

The chain couples TRBV11-3 to TRBJ2-2; D is uncertain. CDR3 size: 13 residues. V was pared by 1 base and J by 4 bases, with 4 bases between. Germline V gives CDR1 SGHNT, CDR2 YENEEA. The DNA for the CDR3 is TGTGCCAGCAGCTTAGGATTCACCGGGGAGCTGTTTTTT. It yields the protein CASSLGFTGELFF.

The chain joins TRBV25-1 to TRBJ2-5, with a possible D match to TRBD2 (5 bases). Trimming left V 1 base short and J 2 bases short, with 11 bases between. Germline V CDR1 and CDR2: MGHDK, SYGVNS. The CDR3 spans 15 residues. CDR3 residues: CASSELSGKQETQYF. In nucleotides, the CDR3 is TGTGCCAGCAGTGAATTATCCGGGAAACAAGAGACCCAGTACTTC.